Listed below are T cell receptor beta chains from one sample, sequenced in a study of shared clonotypes between healthy human individuals. Method: immunoSEQ multiplex PCR; TCRdb's copy keeps in-frame clones and lacks some. The sample yields about 2.4 million clones, roughly nine tenths seen once. Sequenced sample: naive CD4+ T cells sorted from blood. Receptors originate from a young man in good health. The CDR3 runs from the conserved cysteine through the conserved F or W. Fields, in order: clone size, V gene, J gene, D gene, CDR3 DNA, CDR3 protein. A D gene is named only where the DNA matches it firmly. The size of a clone is reported for some rows only, either as once, few or many, or as a class for expanded clones.

clone_size: NA
v_call: TRBV2
j_call: TRBJ1-1
d_call: NA
cdr3_nt: TGTGCCAGCAGCGTGACAGGCCATGAAGCTTTCTTT
cdr3_aa: CASSVTGHEAFF

clone_size: NA
v_call: TRBV9
j_call: TRBJ2-1
d_call: TRBD1
cdr3_nt: TGTGCCAGCAGCGTCTCCGGACAGGGGGGCAATGAGCAGTTCTTC
cdr3_aa: CASSVSGQGGNEQFF

clone_size: few
v_call: TRBV6-6
j_call: TRBJ1-3
d_call: TRBD1
cdr3_nt: TGTGCCAGCAGACAGGGGTCTGGAAACACCATATATTTT
cdr3_aa: CASRQGSGNTIYF

clone_size: NA
v_call: TRBV30
j_call: TRBJ2-1
d_call: TRBD1
cdr3_nt: TGTGCCTGGAGTAGGGACAGGGTAAGGCAGTTCTTC
cdr3_aa: CAWSRDRVRQFF

clone_size: NA
v_call: TRBV5-6
j_call: TRBJ1-1
d_call: NA
cdr3_nt: TGTGCCAGCTCCCCAGCGGGGGGCGGGACTGAAGCTTTCTTT
cdr3_aa: CASSPAGGGTEAFF

clone_size: NA
v_call: TRBV28
j_call: TRBJ2-7
d_call: NA
cdr3_nt: TGTGCCAGCGGGAGCTCCTACGAGCAGTACTTC
cdr3_aa: CASGSSYEQYF

clone_size: NA
v_call: TRBV5-4
j_call: TRBJ2-5
d_call: NA
cdr3_nt: TGTGCCAGCAGCCAATCAGGGGACCAAGAGACCCAGTACTTC
cdr3_aa: CASSQSGDQETQYF

clone_size: NA
v_call: TRBV5-8
j_call: TRBJ1-5
d_call: TRBD1
cdr3_nt: TGTGCCAGCACGACAGGGAGCAATCAGCCCCAGCATTTT
cdr3_aa: CASTTGSNQPQHF

clone_size: NA
v_call: TRBV5-4
j_call: TRBJ2-7
d_call: TRBD2
cdr3_nt: TGTGCCAGCAGCTTGGGCGGACTAGCGGGAGGGGAGCAGTACTTC
cdr3_aa: CASSLGGLAGGEQYF

clone_size: NA
v_call: TRBV7-9
j_call: TRBJ1-5
d_call: NA
cdr3_nt: TGTGCCAGCAGCTACACAGGGAATCAGCCCCAGCATTTT
cdr3_aa: CASSYTGNQPQHF

clone_size: NA
v_call: TRBV5-1
j_call: TRBJ2-3
d_call: NA
cdr3_nt: TGCGCCAGCAGCGTTGACATCTACGCGGGGACAGATACGCAGTATTTT
cdr3_aa: CASSVDIYAGTDTQYF

clone_size: NA
v_call: TRBV6-5
j_call: TRBJ2-3
d_call: NA
cdr3_nt: TGTGCCAGCAGTTACAGGGGGTCAGATACGCAGTATTTT
cdr3_aa: CASSYRGSDTQYF

clone_size: once
v_call: TRBV4-1
j_call: TRBJ2-5
d_call: NA
cdr3_nt: TGCGCCAGCAGCCAAGAGGCCGGTGTCGGGAGTCGAGAGACCCAGTACTTC
cdr3_aa: CASSQEAGVGSRETQYF

clone_size: NA
v_call: TRBV19
j_call: TRBJ1-5
d_call: NA
cdr3_nt: TGTGCCAGTAGTATAGGGGCAGGCAATCAGCCCCAGCATTTT
cdr3_aa: CASSIGAGNQPQHF

clone_size: NA
v_call: TRBV7-2
j_call: TRBJ2-5
d_call: TRBD1
cdr3_nt: TGTGCCAGCAGCTTAGCCTTCCGGGACAGGAGATCCGGGACCCAGTACTTC
cdr3_aa: CASSLAFRDRRSGTQYF

clone_size: NA
v_call: TRBV6-6
j_call: TRBJ1-1
d_call: NA
cdr3_nt: TGTGCCAGCAGTCCCGAATGGTGGGGTACGACTGAAGCTTTCTTT
cdr3_aa: CASSPEWWGTTEAFF

clone_size: NA
v_call: TRBV6-5
j_call: TRBJ2-7
d_call: TRBD2
cdr3_nt: TGTGCCAGCAGTTATGGGGCGGGAGAGTACTTC
cdr3_aa: CASSYGAGEYF

clone_size: NA
v_call: TRBV12-5
j_call: TRBJ2-7
d_call: NA
cdr3_nt: TGTGCTAGTGGGCCATCAACCTCGGGCGAGCAGTACTTC
cdr3_aa: CASGPSTSGEQYF

clone_size: NA
v_call: TRBV18
j_call: TRBJ2-1
d_call: NA
cdr3_nt: TGTGCCAGCTCACCCGCCCCTGAGGGAGGAGTGCAGTTCTTC
cdr3_aa: CASSPAPEGGVQFF

clone_size: NA
v_call: TRBV18
j_call: TRBJ2-1
d_call: NA
cdr3_nt: TGTGCCAGCTCACCACCGGGAGGTGGGGGCGGTGAGCAGTTCTTC
cdr3_aa: CASSPPGGGGGEQFF

clone_size: NA
v_call: TRBV5-4
j_call: TRBJ2-1
d_call: NA
cdr3_nt: TGTGCCAGCGCGTTCTTTGATTCCTACAATGAGCAGTTCTTC
cdr3_aa: CASAFFDSYNEQFF

clone_size: once
v_call: TRBV2
j_call: TRBJ1-5
d_call: TRBD1
cdr3_nt: TGTGCCAGCGGGGGGACAGGGGGTAACAATCAGCCCCAGCATTTT
cdr3_aa: CASGGTGGNNQPQHF

clone_size: NA
v_call: TRBV5-6
j_call: TRBJ2-7
d_call: NA
cdr3_nt: TGTGCCAGCACTAGGGGGAGGACCTACGAGCAGTACTTC
cdr3_aa: CASTRGRTYEQYF